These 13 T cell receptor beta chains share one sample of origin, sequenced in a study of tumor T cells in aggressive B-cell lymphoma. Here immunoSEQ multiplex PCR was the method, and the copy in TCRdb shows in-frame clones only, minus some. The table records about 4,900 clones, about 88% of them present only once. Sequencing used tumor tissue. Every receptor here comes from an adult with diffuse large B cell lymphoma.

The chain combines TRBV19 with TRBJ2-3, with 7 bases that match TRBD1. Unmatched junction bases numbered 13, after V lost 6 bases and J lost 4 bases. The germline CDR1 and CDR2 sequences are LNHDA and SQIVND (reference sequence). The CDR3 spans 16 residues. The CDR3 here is CASRAPGRGRADTQYF. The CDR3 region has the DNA TGTGCCAGTAGAGCTCCCGGAAGGGGGCGGGCAGATACGCAGTATTTT.

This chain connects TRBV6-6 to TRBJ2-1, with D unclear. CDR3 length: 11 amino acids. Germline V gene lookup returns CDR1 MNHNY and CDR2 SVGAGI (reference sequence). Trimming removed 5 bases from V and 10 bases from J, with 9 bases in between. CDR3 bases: TGTGCCAGCAGTGCGACACAGGAGCAGTTCTTC. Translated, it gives CASSATQEQFF.

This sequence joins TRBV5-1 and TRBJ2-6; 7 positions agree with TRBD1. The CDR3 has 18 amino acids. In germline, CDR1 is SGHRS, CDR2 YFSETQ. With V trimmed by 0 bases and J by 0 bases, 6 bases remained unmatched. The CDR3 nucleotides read TGCGCCAGCAGCTTGGGAGTCAGGGGGACCTCTGGGGCCAACGTCCTGACTTTC. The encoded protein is CASSLGVRGTSGANVLTF. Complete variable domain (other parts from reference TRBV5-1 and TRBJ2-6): KAGVTQTPRYLIKTRGQQVTLSCSPISGHRSVSWYQQTPGQGLQFLFEYFSETQRNKGNFPGRFSGRQFSNSRSEMNVSTLELGDSALYLCASSLGVRGTSGANVLTFGAGSRLTVL.

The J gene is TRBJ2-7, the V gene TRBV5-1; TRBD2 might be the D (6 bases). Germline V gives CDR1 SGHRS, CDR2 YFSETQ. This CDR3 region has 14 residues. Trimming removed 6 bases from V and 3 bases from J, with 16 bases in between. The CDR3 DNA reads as TGCGCCAGCAAGAGGTTCGGGGGTGACTACGAGCAGTACTTC. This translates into CASKRFGGDYEQYF.

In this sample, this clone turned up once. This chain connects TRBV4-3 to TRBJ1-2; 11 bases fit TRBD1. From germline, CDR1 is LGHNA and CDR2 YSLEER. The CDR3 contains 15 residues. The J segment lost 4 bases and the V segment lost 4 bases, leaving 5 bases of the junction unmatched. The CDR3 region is CASSPGTGGTYGYTF. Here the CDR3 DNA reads TGCGCCAGCAGCCCAGGGACAGGGGGGACCTATGGCTACACCTTC.

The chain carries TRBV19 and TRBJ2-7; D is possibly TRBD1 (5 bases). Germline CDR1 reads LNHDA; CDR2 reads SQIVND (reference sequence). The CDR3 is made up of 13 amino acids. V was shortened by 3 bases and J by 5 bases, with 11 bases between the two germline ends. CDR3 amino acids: CASSILPGNEQYF. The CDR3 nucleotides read TGTGCCAGTAGTATCCTTCCAGGGAACGAGCAGTACTTC.

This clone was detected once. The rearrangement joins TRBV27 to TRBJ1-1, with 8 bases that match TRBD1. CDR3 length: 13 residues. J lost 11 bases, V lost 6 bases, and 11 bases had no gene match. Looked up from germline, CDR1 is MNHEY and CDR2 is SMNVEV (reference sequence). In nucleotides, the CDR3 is TGTGCCAGCAGCCTATTCCCGGGACAGGTGGCTTTCTTT. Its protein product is CASSLFPGQVAFF.

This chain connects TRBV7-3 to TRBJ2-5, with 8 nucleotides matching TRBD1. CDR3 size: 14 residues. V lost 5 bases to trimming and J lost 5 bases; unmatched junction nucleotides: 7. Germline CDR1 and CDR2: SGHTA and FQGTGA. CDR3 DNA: TGTGCCAGCAGCAACTCAGGGGGCTTTGAGACCCAGTACTTC. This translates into CASSNSGGFETQYF.

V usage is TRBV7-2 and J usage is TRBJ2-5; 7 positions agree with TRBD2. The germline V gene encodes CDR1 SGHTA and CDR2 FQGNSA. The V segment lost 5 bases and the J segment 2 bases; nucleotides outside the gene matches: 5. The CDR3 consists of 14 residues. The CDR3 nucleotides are TGTGCCAGCAGCCCCTCGGGGGGACAAGAGACCCAGTACTTC. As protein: CASSPSGGQETQYF.

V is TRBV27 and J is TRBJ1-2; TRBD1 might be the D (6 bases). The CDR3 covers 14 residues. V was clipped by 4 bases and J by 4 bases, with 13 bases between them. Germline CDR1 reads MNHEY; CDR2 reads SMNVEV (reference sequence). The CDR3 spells CASSSTGPSYGYTF. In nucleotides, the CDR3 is TGTGCCAGCAGTTCGACAGGCCCCAGCTATGGCTACACCTTC.

The CDR3 coding sequence is TGCGCCAGCAGCTTGGGGACAGGGGGCACCGGGGAGCTGTTTTTT. This translates into CASSLGTGGTGELFF. This rearrangement joins TRBV5-1 to TRBJ2-2; TRBD1 matches at 10 bases. The length of the CDR3 is 15 residues. The ends lost 0 bases at V and 4 bases at J; junction bases unmatched: 0. Germline loops: CDR1 SGHRS, CDR2 YFSETQ.

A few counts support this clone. CDR3 in amino acids: CASSFFGAAGGYTF. The CDR3 coding sequence is TGTGCCAGCAGTTTTTTCGGGGCCGCGGGGGGCTACACCTTC. The chain couples TRBV28 to TRBJ1-2; weak D call: TRBD1 (5 bases). Deletions cut 3 bases from V and 8 bases from J, with 16 bases between. CDR1 and CDR2 from the germline V gene are MDHEN and SYDVKM. The CDR3 runs 14 residues.

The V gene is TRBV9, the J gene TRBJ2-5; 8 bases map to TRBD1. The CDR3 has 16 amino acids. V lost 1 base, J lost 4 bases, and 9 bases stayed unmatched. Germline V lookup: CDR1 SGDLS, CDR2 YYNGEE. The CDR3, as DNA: TGTGCCAGCAGCGTATTTGGGGACAGGATTTCAGAGACCCAGTACTTC. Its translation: CASSVFGDRISETQYF.